The 24 T cell receptor beta chains listed next were all sequenced from one sample in a study of T cell repertoires in cytomegalovirus infection. TCRdb recomputed calls from the reads with MiXCR, one row per CDR3 protein. The sample has roughly 310,000 distinct CDR3 sequences; roughly a sixth are singletons. The sequenced sample was PBMCs. Source of these receptors: a human donor in good health (CMV status not recorded). Some clones in this sample may be carry-over from other donors' samples.

The sample holds a few counts of this clonotype. The CDR3 DNA reads TGCAGTGCTAGATCGACAGGCTCGGGCAATCAGCCCCAGCATTTT. Amino acids: CSARSTGSGNQPQHF. The chain couples TRBV20-1 to TRBJ1-5; perhaps TRBD1 as D (6 bases). CDR1 and CDR2 (germline): DFQATT, SNEGSKA (reference sequence). Between the trimmed V and J ends, which lost 2 bases and 2 bases, there was a span of 13 bases. CDR3 length: 15 amino acids.

Ten or more counts support this clonotype. The chain uses TRBV12-3 or TRBV12-4 and TRBJ1-6, with 7 nucleotides matching TRBD1. Trimming removed 5 bases from V and 2 bases from J; junction bases left unmatched: 3. The CDR3 totals 15 residues. The CDR3 is CASSRQGPYNSPLHF. Here the CDR3 DNA reads TGTGCCAGCAGTCGACAGGGTCCCTATAATTCACCCCTCCACTTT.

J is TRBJ2-5 and V is TRBV20-1; 15 nucleotides agree with TRBD2. The V and J ends lost 6 bases and 7 bases, in that order; junction bases with no gene match: 12. This CDR3 comprises 16 residues. The germline V gene encodes CDR1 DFQATT and CDR2 SNEGSKA (reference sequence). For the CDR3, the DNA is TGCAGTGCCTATGCGGGTGGGACTAGCGGGGGGTGGACCCAGTACTTC. Translating it yields CSAYAGGTSGGWTQYF.

In its sample, this clonotype was seen a few times. This rearrangement joins TRBV7-6 to TRBJ2-7; the match to TRBD1 covers 10 bases. This CDR3 has 14 amino acids. Germline-derived CDR1 and CDR2 are SGHVS and FNYEAQ. Trimming removed 5 bases from V and 5 bases from J; junction bases left unmatched: 6. The CDR3: CASSDDRGHDEQYF. CDR3 DNA sequence: TGTGCCAGCAGCGATGACAGGGGGCATGACGAGCAGTACTTC.

This clonotype was seen many times. This sequence joins TRBV4-1 and TRBJ2-5, with 9 bases matching TRBD2. With 0 bases clipped from V and 5 bases from J, the junction kept 16 bases outside the gene matches. CDR1 and CDR2 from the germline V gene are MGHRA and YSYEKL. This CDR3 contains 19 residues. The CDR3 region is CASSQERMGLATGRETQYF. The CDR3 DNA is TGCGCCAGCAGCCAAGAAAGGATGGGACTAGCTACGGGGCGGGAGACCCAGTACTTC.

The chain combines TRBV10-3 with TRBJ1-1; a possible D gene is TRBD1 (5 bases). Germline V gene data show CDR1 as ENHRY and CDR2 as SYGVKD. There are 13 residues in the CDR3. The V end was cut by 6 bases, the J end by 2 bases, with 10 bases between. CDR3 protein: CAISSTGNTEAFF. CDR3 nucleotides: TGTGCCATCAGCAGCACAGGCAACACTGAAGCTTTCTTT.

The sample holds a few counts of this clonotype. The chain is built from TRBV7-2 and TRBJ2-7, with 8 bases aligning to TRBD1. V gave up 5 bases and J gave up 3 bases; unmatched junction bases: 9. Germline loops: CDR1 SGHTA, CDR2 FQGNSA. This CDR3 is built from 15 residues. The CDR3 DNA reads as TGTGCCAGCAGCGTGGACAGGGAGAATATCTACGAGCAGTACTTC. Translation gives CASSVDRENIYEQYF.

The J gene is TRBJ2-1, the V gene TRBV20-1, with 7 bases that match TRBD2. Germline lookup yields CDR1 DFQATT and CDR2 SNEGSKA (reference sequence). The ends lost 2 bases at V and 4 bases at J; junction bases unmatched: 8. The CDR3 is 15 amino acids. Written as DNA, the CDR3 is TGCAGTGCTAGACTTCCGGGACTACCTTACAATGAGCAGTTCTTC. Protein sequence: CSARLPGLPYNEQFF.

The chain uses TRBV12-3 or TRBV12-4 and TRBJ2-2; 8 bases fit TRBD1. J lost 7 bases, V lost 7 bases, and 11 bases had no gene match. The CDR3 contains 15 residues. The CDR3: CASNTDRAPLGELFF. CDR3 in DNA: TGTGCCAGCAATACGGACAGGGCGCCACTCGGGGAGCTGTTTTTT.

This clonotype was counted at least ten times. The genes are TRBV5-1 and TRBJ1-1; no clear D. Trimming took off 1 base at V and 0 bases at J, with 7 bases between the two ends. Germline CDR1 reads SGHRS; CDR2 reads YFSETQ. This CDR3 comprises 14 residues. CDR3 DNA sequence: TGCGCCAGCAGCTTGAGGACGGTGAACACTGAAGCTTTCTTT. This sequence encodes CASSLRTVNTEAFF.

V gene TRBV5-1 combines with J gene TRBJ2-1, with a possible D match to TRBD1 (6 bases). V shed 6 bases and J shed 2 bases, with 18 bases lying between them. Germline loops: CDR1 SGHRS, CDR2 YFSETQ. CDR3 length equals 16 residues. The CDR3 DNA follows: TGCGCCAGCAATCCTACGACAGGCAGGACCTACAATGAGCAGTTCTTC. It translates to CASNPTTGRTYNEQFF.

A few counts support this clonotype. Sequence at one end of the junction differs from germline and may be a read error. The chain couples TRBV4-1 to TRBJ2-7; tentatively, D is TRBD1 (6 bases). The germline CDR1 and CDR2 sequences are MGHRA and YSYEKL. The length of the CDR3 is 13 residues. CDR3 in amino acids: CASSQDRLGHRHF. The DNA for the CDR3 is TGCGCCAGCAGCCAAGATCGCCTGGGACATCGGCACTTC.

This clonotype showed up many times. The chain is built from TRBV7-2 and TRBJ2-3; D is possibly TRBD1 or TRBD2 (5 bases each). The CDR3 is 15 residues long. Trimming took off 1 base at V and 1 base at J, with 9 bases between the two ends. Germline loops: CDR1 SGHTA, CDR2 FQGNSA. The CDR3 DNA follows: TGTGCCAGCAGCTTAGATAGAGGGGGCACAGATACGCAGTATTTT. This translates into CASSLDRGGTDTQYF.

The V gene is TRBV20-1, the J gene TRBJ2-1; D perhaps matches TRBD2 (7 bases). Looked up from germline, CDR1 is DFQATT and CDR2 is SNEGSKA (reference sequence). Trimming stripped 6 bases from V and 7 bases from J, with 25 bases between. This CDR3 is built from 16 residues. In DNA, the CDR3 is TGCAGTGCCAAGCGGGTGGCGGGGGCCCCCTTAAATGAGCAGTTCTTC. Its protein is CSAKRVAGAPLNEQFF.

This chain links TRBV18 with TRBJ1-1, with D maybe TRBD1 (6 bases). V dropped 3 bases and J dropped 5 bases, with 13 bases sitting between them. Germline V gene lookup returns CDR1 KGHSH and CDR2 LQKENI. This CDR3 has 14 residues. CDR3 nucleotides: TGTGCCAGCTCACCGTATCAGGGGCGGACTGAAGCTTTCTTT. As protein: CASSPYQGRTEAFF.

This clonotype has ten or more counts. The V gene is TRBV6-2 or TRBV6-3, the J gene TRBJ1-2; no firm D call. CDR3 length equals 12 residues. Germline CDR1 MNHEY, CDR2 SVGEGT. V dropped 6 bases and J dropped 4 bases, with 9 bases sitting between them. The CDR3 sequence: CASSDAPYGYTF. CDR3 nucleotide sequence: TGTGCCAGCAGCGACGCCCCCTATGGCTACACCTTC.

Only a few counts were recorded for this clonotype. The chain recombines TRBV5-1 with TRBJ1-2, with D perhaps matching TRBD1 (5 bases). Germline V gene sequence: CDR1 SGHRS, CDR2 YFSETQ. The V and J ends lost 2 bases and 0 bases respectively, with 11 bases between them. The CDR3 sequence is 15 residues long. The CDR3 spells CASSFQGEANYGYTF. As DNA, the CDR3 is TGCGCCAGCAGCTTCCAGGGAGAAGCTAACTATGGCTACACCTTC.

This clonotype was seen at least ten times. V gene TRBV19 combines with J gene TRBJ1-4; the D gene is possibly TRBD1 (5 bases). Germline-derived CDR1 and CDR2 are LNHDA and SQIVND (reference sequence). V lost 9 bases, J lost 5 bases, and 16 bases lay in between. The CDR3 extends over 14 amino acids. The CDR3 nucleotides read TGTGCCAGCAAGTCCAGGGTACGGAATGAAAAACTGTTTTTT. Its translation is CASKSRVRNEKLFF.

The chain joins TRBV12-3 or TRBV12-4 to TRBJ1-5; D possibly corresponds to TRBD1 (5 bases). This CDR3 comprises 14 residues. V was trimmed by 6 bases and J by 3 bases, leaving 12 bases between them. The chain's CDR3 is CASRGGLINQPQHF. The CDR3 nucleotides read TGTGCCAGCAGGGGGGGACTGATCAATCAGCCCCAGCATTTT.

The CDR3 nucleotides read TGCGCCAGCAGCCAAGATAATGAGGCTGGAACGCAGTATTTT. Translated: CASSQDNEAGTQYF. The V and J genes are TRBV4-3 and TRBJ2-3, with D hard to call. This CDR3 is 14 amino acids long. The V gene's germline CDR1 is LGHNA and CDR2 YSLEER. Between the trimmed V and J ends, which lost 0 bases and 9 bases, there was a span of 13 bases.

A few counts support this clonotype. The rearrangement uses TRBV12-3 or TRBV12-4 and TRBJ1-4; D may be TRBD1 (5 bases). The CDR3 totals 11 residues. The ends were cut back, 3 bases at V and 15 bases at J, with 11 bases in the middle. The CDR3 sequence is CASSFVGEVFF. The CDR3 region has the DNA TGTGCCAGCAGTTTTGTGGGGGAGGTGTTTTTT.

This sequence joins TRBV4-1 and TRBJ2-5, with a weak D call TRBD2 (5 bases). The germline CDR1 and CDR2 sequences are MGHRA and YSYEKL. Between the trimmed V and J ends, which lost 4 bases and 0 bases, there was a span of 9 bases. CDR3 size: 14 residues. The CDR3 DNA follows: TGCGCCAGCAGCCGCGGGCAGTACCAAGAGACCCAGTACTTC. It yields the protein CASSRGQYQETQYF.

About this clonotype: This may be a read error: a much more frequent sequence differs by one nucleotide. The rearrangement links TRBV6-8 to TRBJ2-5; D uncertain. V was clipped by 3 bases and J by 3 bases, with 8 bases between them. The CDR3 runs 13 residues. CDR1 is MNHGY and CDR2 is SAAAGT in the germline V gene. The CDR3 DNA reads TGTGCCAGCAGTTATACGTGGGAAGAGACCCAGTACTTC. Protein product: CASSYTWEETQYF.

This clonotype has at least ten counts. The J gene is TRBJ2-3, the V gene TRBV28, with 8 bases matching TRBD2. V dropped 3 bases and J dropped 0; count of bases not matched to a gene: 11. The CDR3 is made up of 18 amino acids. CDR1 and CDR2 (germline): MDHEN, SYDVKM. The CDR3 loop is CASSLSPGLGSSTDTQYF. The CDR3 nucleotides are TGTGCCAGCAGTTTGAGCCCGGGACTAGGGTCTAGCACAGATACGCAGTATTTT.